This T cell receptor beta chain was sequenced during a study of T cells in Graves' hyperthyroidism and ophthalmopathy (dated by TCRdb to between 2017 and 2020). For the study in its entirety: Peripheral blood was collected at initial diagnosis, before any treatment. Thyroid tissue and blood T-cell repertoires from six Graves' hyperthyroidism patients were also compared in the study. To identify distinguishing TCR V-J signatures, a discovery cohort of 90 to 100 patients was used, comprising under 45 with Graves' ophthalmopathy and 57 with stable Graves' hyperthyroidism. Once sampling was done, hyperthyroidism patients were given methimazole at a starting dose of 30 mg daily, whereas ophthalmopathy patients were given high-dose intravenous methylprednisolone. The paper describes TCR Vbeta CDR3 sequencing of 130 to 150 peripheral blood samples, made up of approximately 40 ophthalmopathy patients, around 78 hyperthyroidism patients and some 17 progressor patients. For training and testing, the 80 to 100 patients in the discovery cohort were randomly divided in a 7:3 ratio. An independent validation cohort of about 19 hyperthyroidism patients and 17 patients who later progressed to ophthalmopathy tested prospective prediction of ophthalmopathy. Broader findings and caveats from the paper: A 13 V-J signature model separated ophthalmopathy from stable hyperthyroidism, with around 88% sensitivity and 81.08% specificity in cross-validation and 80%/75% in testing. Sample size was not statistically predetermined, and investigators were not blinded to group allocation. Blood samples also contained most of the expanded thyroid clonotypes (frequency above 0.001), which suggests that blood repertoires may reflect thyroid immune responses. In validation, the model predicted progression to ophthalmopathy a median of approximately 6.6 months before onset, with 70% to 71% sensitivity and almost 75% specificity.

The TCR beta CDR3 regions were amplified from the RNA transcripts. For the first round of RT-PCR on the TCR CDR3, the HTBI primer set was used together with the Qiagen OneStep RT-PCR kit. The libraries were constructed in a second round of multiplex PCR and then size-selected and purified. The libraries were sequenced on an Illumina HiSeq2000 using paired-end 100 bp reads. The authors' analysis ran thus. SOAPnuke was used to process the raw data, throwing out any read that contained adapters or uncalled bases, had a mean Phred below 15, or lacked an exact constant-primer or identifier match. COPE v1.2.5 was used to merge the high-quality paired reads, and each unique nucleotide sequence was defined as a clonotype. MiTCR v1.1 was used to align the clonotypes against IMGT TRBV, TRBD and TRBJ reference segments. Only V-J combinations with frequency above 0.0001, covering 99% to 99.2% of repertoires, were analysed. A TCS score was defined as the ratio of F50 (clonal expansion) to E x V (chaos), with BLOSUM62-based TCRdist applied between CDR3 peptides within each V-J. Welch's t-statistics and random forest reduced around 520 V-J features to 13, which were used in a naive Bayes classifier (R e1071). TCRdb itself trimmed the public reads at Q25 with fastp, ran MiXCR and retained productive beta chains. Each entry is one CDR3 protein sequence, shown with its most common DNA and genes. The V and J calls reflect TCRdb's pipeline rather than the authors' work. The sample includes 600,000 or so distinct CDR3 sequences, with approximately 15% observed a single time. Roughly 7.1% of the sample is taken by the ten largest.

Taken from cysteine to phenylalanine, the CDR3 has 13 residues. Only CDR3 DNA remains: 39 bases, in frame from the first base. For this chain, trimming is 7 bases at the V end and 5 bases at the J end, and the number of junction bases without a gene match is 5. For CDR1 and CDR2, the germline V gene lists MNHNS and SASEGT. This clonotype was counted at least ten times. The target of this receptor is not known. It has no much larger one-base neighbor in the sample; base qualities were not kept. Ophthalmopathy patients had moderately to severely active disease, Clinical Activity Score of at least 3, NOSPECS grade of at least 4, and duration under 3 months. Patients with uncontrolled infections, other autoimmune diseases, pregnancy or lactation were excluded. Diagnoses relied on clinical symptoms, serum thyroxine and TRAb, thyroid ultrasound and orbital computed tomography. PBMCs were separated from under 11 ml of fresh peripheral blood using Ficoll-Paque density gradient centrifugation. Total RNA was extracted using Trizol reagent, and RNA quality was assessed on an Agilent 2100 Bioanalyzer.

The sequence was collected from a woman younger than 30 with Graves' ophthalmopathy. The specimen was blood. The sequence links TRBV6-1 to TRBJ1-2, and TRBD1 aligns with 9 junction nucleotides. The CDR3 is CASMDRGLYGYTF. Read as DNA, the sequence is TGTGCCAGCATGGACAGGGGACTATATGGCTACACCTTC.